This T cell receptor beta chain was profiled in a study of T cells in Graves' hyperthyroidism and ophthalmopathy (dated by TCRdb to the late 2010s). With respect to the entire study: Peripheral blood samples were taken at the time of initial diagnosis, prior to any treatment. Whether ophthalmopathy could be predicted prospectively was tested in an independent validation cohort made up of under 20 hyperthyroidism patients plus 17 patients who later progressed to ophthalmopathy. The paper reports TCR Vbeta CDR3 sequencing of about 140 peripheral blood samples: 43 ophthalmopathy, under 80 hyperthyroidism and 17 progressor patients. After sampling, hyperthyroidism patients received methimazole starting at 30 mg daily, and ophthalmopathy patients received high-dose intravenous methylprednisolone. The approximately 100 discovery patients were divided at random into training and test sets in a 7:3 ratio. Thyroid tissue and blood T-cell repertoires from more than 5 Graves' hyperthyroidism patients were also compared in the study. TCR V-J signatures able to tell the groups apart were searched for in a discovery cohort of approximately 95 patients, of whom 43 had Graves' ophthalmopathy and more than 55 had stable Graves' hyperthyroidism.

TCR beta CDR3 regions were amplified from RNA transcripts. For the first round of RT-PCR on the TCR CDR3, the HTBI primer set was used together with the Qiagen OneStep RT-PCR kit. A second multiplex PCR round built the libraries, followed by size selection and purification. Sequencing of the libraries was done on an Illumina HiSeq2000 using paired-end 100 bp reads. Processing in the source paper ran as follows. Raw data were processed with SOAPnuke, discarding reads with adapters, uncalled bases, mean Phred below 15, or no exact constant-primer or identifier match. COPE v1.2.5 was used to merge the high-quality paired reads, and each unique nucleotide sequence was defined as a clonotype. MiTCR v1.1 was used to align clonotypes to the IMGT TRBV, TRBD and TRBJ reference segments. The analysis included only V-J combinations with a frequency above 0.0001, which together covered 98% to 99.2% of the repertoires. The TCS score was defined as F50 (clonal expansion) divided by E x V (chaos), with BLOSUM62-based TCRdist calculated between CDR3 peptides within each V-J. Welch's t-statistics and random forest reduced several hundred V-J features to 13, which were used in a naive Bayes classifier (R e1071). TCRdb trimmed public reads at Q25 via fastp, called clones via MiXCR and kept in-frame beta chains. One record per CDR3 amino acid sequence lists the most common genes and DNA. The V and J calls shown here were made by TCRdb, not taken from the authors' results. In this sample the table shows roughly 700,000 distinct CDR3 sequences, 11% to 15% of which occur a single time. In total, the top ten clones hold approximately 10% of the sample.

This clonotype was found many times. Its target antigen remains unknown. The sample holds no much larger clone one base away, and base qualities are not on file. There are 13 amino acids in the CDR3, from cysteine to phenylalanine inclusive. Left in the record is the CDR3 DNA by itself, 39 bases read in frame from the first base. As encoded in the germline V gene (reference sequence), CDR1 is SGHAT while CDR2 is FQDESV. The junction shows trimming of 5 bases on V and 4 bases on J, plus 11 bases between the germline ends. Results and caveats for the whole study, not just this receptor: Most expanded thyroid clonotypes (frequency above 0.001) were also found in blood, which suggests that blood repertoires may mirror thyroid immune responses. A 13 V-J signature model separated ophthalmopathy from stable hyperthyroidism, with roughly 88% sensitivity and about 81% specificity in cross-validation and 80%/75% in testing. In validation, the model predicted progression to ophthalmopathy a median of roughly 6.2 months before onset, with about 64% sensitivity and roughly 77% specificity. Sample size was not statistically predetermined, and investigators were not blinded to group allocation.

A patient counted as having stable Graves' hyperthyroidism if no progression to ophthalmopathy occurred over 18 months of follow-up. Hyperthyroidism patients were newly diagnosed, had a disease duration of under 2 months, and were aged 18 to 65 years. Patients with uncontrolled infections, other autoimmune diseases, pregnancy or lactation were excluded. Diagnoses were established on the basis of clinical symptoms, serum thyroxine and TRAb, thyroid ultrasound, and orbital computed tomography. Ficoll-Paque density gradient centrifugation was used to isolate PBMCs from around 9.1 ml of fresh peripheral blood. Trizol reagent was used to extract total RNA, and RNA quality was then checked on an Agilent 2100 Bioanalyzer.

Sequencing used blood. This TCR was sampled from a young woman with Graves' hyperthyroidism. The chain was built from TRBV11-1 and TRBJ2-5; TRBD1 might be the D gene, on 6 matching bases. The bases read TGTGCCAGCAGCCCCAGGGGTGGAGAGACCCAGTACTTC. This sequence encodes CASSPRGGETQYF.